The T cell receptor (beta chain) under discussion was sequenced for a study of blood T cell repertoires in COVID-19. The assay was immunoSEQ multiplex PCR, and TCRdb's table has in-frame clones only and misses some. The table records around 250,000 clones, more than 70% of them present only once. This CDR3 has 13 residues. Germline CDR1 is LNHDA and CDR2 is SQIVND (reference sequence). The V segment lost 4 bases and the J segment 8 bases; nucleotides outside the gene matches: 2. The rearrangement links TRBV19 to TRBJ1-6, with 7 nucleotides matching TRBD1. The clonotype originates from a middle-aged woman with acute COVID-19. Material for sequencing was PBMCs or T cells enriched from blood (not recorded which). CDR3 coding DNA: TGTGCCAGTAGTAAGGACAGGCATTCACCCCTCCACTTT. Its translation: CASSKDRHSPLHF.